Below are 25 T cell receptor beta chains sequenced from a single sample in a study of CD4 and CD8 cells across lung adenocarcinoma regions. TCRdb reanalysed the PCR reads using MiXCR and keeps one entry per CDR3 protein. Here the sample spans roughly 3,700 distinct CDR3 sequences, 55% to 65% being singletons. Material for sequencing was CD4+ T cells from the margin of a lung tumor. The receptors originated from a female donor with lung adenocarcinoma. The CD4 and CD8 labels of this study may be unreliable.

Regarding this clonotype: Germline is not matched at one junction end, which may reflect a read error. The chain couples TRBV6-1 to TRBJ2-3; D gene unclear. Germline CDR1 MNHNS, CDR2 SASEGT. This CDR3 has 16 amino acids. The CDR3 spells CASSELAHRGKDTQYF. The CDR3, as DNA: TGTGCCAGCAGTGAATTGGCACACCGAGGCAAAGATACGCAGTACTTT.

The chain has TRBV4-1 and TRBJ2-1, with 12 bases fitting TRBD2. CDR3 size: 17 residues. V was clipped by 1 base and J by 9 bases; unmatched bases: 10. Germline CDR1 is MGHRA and CDR2 is YSYEKL. CDR3 residues: CASSQVPTSGSQSEQFF. In DNA form, the CDR3 reads TGCGCCAGCAGCCAAGTTCCGACTAGCGGGAGTCAAAGTGAGCAGTTCTTC.

By share of the sample, this clonotype is medium-sized. This chain connects TRBV6-1 to TRBJ2-1; D is undetermined. The germline CDR1 and CDR2 sequences are MNHNS and SASEGT. This CDR3 has 15 amino acids. Deletions cut 7 bases from V and 1 base from J, with 14 bases between. CDR3 sequence reads: CASNGLPPSYNEQFF. The CDR3 region has the DNA TGTGCCAGCAACGGGCTGCCCCCTTCCTACAATGAGCAGTTCTTC.

The chain carries TRBV6-1 and TRBJ2-3, with 11 positions matching TRBD1. V trimming: 6 bases; J trimming: 4 bases; junction bases outside the gene matches: 6. This CDR3 spans 15 amino acids. Germline CDR1 and CDR2: MNHNS and SASEGT. The CDR3 sequence: CASRRDRGYPDTQYF. The CDR3 bases are TGTGCCAGCAGACGGGACAGGGGGTACCCAGATACGCAGTATTTT.

On this clonotype itself: One end of the junction is discordant with germline, which a read error may explain. This chain joins TRBV6-1 and TRBJ2-3; 7 positions match TRBD1. This CDR3 spans 14 amino acids. Germline CDR1 reads MNHNS; CDR2 reads SASEGT. CDR3 protein: CASSVGGSTETQYF. CDR3 bases: TGTGCCAGCAGTGTAGGGGGCAGCACAGAGACGCAGTATTTC.

This clonotype is labeled medium-sized. The CDR3 coding sequence is TGTGCCAGCAGACTCCAGTCCGGAATTCCCGGGGAGCTGTTTTTT. Protein: CASRLQSGIPGELFF. The gene calls are TRBV6-5 and TRBJ2-2, with D unresolved. V was pared by 6 bases and J by 6 bases, with 17 bases between. The germline gives CDR1 MNHEY, CDR2 SVGAGI. This CDR3 is 15 amino acids long.

A remark on this clonotype: A read error may produce the germline difference seen at one junction end. This CDR3 is CASLGGRSTDTQYF. CDR3 nucleotide sequence: TGTGCGAGCTTGGGGGGCCGTTCCACAGATACCCAGTACTTT. The chain uses TRBV6-1 and TRBJ2-3, with D perhaps being TRBD1 or TRBD2 (6 bases each). This CDR3 contains 14 residues. Germline CDR1 is MNHNS and CDR2 is SASEGT.

V is TRBV4-2 and J is TRBJ2-3, with D possibly being TRBD2 (5 bases). The DNA end lines up better with TRBJ2-7; the J call may be wrong. The CDR3 loop spans 14 amino acids. Germline CDR1 LGHNA, CDR2 YNFKEQ. The CDR3 nucleotides read TGTGCCAGCAGCCAAGAACTGATGAGGGATACGCAGTACTTC. It is translated as CASSQELMRDTQYF.

This clonotype appeared a few times. The chain has TRBV6-1 and TRBJ1-4; TRBD1 is a possible D gene (6 bases). There are 14 residues in the CDR3. V lost 7 bases, J lost 3 bases, and 12 bases lay in between. The V gene's germline CDR1 is MNHNS and CDR2 SASEGT. This CDR3 is CASKGGQPNEKLFF. The CDR3, as DNA: TGTGCCAGCAAGGGGGGGCAGCCTAATGAAAAACTGTTTTTT.

The chain uses TRBV27 and TRBJ2-5; TRBD1 matches 9 bases. The CDR3 sequence is 15 residues long. Losses at the gene ends were 4 bases for V and 3 bases for J; bases not matched to a gene: 6. The germline CDR1 and CDR2 sequences are MNHEY and SMNVEV (reference sequence). CDR3 in amino acids: CASSSLDRGKETQYF. DNA of the CDR3: TGTGCCAGCAGTTCGCTGGACAGGGGAAAAGAGACCCAGTACTTC.

V and J are TRBV6-1 and TRBJ1-4; D might be TRBD1 (5 bases). Per germline, CDR1 MNHNS and CDR2 SASEGT. Trimming stripped 7 bases from V and 4 bases from J, with 10 bases between. CDR3 length: 13 residues. The CDR3 sequence is CASMAGNNEKLFF. In nucleotides, the CDR3 is TGTGCCAGCATGGCAGGGAATAATGAAAAACTGTTTTTT.

Notes on this clonotype: Mismatch with germline at one junction end may stem from a read error. The rearrangement uses TRBV7-2 and TRBJ2-1; tentative D call: TRBD1 (5 bases). CDR3 length: 14 residues. Germline CDR1 and CDR2: SGHTA and FQGNSA. The CDR3 region is CASRLGQALNELFF. Here the CDR3 DNA reads TGTGCCAGCAGGCTGGGGCAGGCCCTCAATGAGCTGTTTTTC.

This clonotype was counted only a few times. The chain links TRBV27 to TRBJ1-1, with TRBD1 matching over 7 bases. V shed 6 bases and J 3 bases; nucleotides not matched to a gene: 7. The length of the CDR3 is 14 residues. The germline V gene encodes CDR1 MNHEY and CDR2 SMNVEV (reference sequence). Here the CDR3 DNA reads TGTGCCAGCAGACGACAGGGTGGAGACACTGAAGCTTTCTTT. It specifies CASRRQGGDTEAFF.

To note about this clonotype: Germline and junction disagree at one end, which may indicate a read error. The rearrangement joins TRBV28 to TRBJ1-6; tentative D call: TRBD1 (6 bases). The CDR3 sequence is 11 residues long. Germline V lookup: CDR1 MDHEN, CDR2 SYDVKM. The CDR3 bases are TGTGCCAGCACAGGGGCCTACGAGCAGTACTTT. It is translated as CASTGAYEQYF.

Note on this clonotype: An end of the junction does not agree with germline; a read error may underlie this. This chain joins TRBV6-1 and TRBJ2-4; 7 positions agree with TRBD2. Germline values: CDR1 MNHNS, CDR2 SASEGT. This CDR3 spans 13 amino acids. CDR3 DNA sequence: TGTGCCAGGGGGACGAGCGGGAAAAACATTCAGTACTTT. It translates to CARGTSGKNIQYF.

The V gene is TRBV6-1, the J gene TRBJ2-5; weak D call: TRBD2 (5 bases). Per the germline V gene, CDR1 is MNHNS and CDR2 is SASEGT. V was shortened by 8 bases and J by 11 bases, with 27 bases between the two germline ends. The CDR3 totals 15 residues. The chain's CDR3 is CASERLPRCSYAQYF. In DNA form, the CDR3 reads TGTGCCAGCGAGCGACTACCGCGGTGCTCCTACGCGCAGTACTTC.

This clonotype is judged medium-sized. The chain couples TRBV6-1 to TRBJ2-3, with D perhaps TRBD1 (5 bases). Germline V gene data show CDR1 as MNHNS and CDR2 as SASEGT. The CDR3 sequence is 13 residues long. The ends were cut back, 3 bases at V and 4 bases at J, with 8 bases in the middle. CDR3 protein: CASSDQGADTQYF. Written as DNA, the CDR3 is TGTGCCAGCAGTGATCAGGGTGCAGATACGCAGTATTTT.

The chain joins TRBV6-1 to TRBJ2-1, with 9 nucleotides matching TRBD1. The DNA matches TRBJ2-7 better at its end, which makes the J call doubtful. The V gene's germline CDR1 is MNHNS and CDR2 SASEGT. This CDR3 has 14 residues. The CDR3 here is CASSPTTGGYEQYF. The CDR3 DNA sequence: TGTGCCAGCAGTCCAACGACAGGGGGCTACGAGCAGTACTTC.

This clonotype is deemed medium-sized. The chain combines TRBV11-1 with TRBJ2-3; D is possibly TRBD1 or TRBD2 (5 bases each). Germline CDR1 is SGHAT and CDR2 is FQDESV (reference sequence). Trimming shortened V by 3 bases and J by 4 bases, and 11 bases separated the two germline ends. This CDR3 is 14 amino acids long. The DNA for the CDR3 is TGTGCCAGCAGCTTCGGGGCGGGCTCAGATACGCAGTATTTT. As protein: CASSFGAGSDTQYF. Full variable domain (outside the CDR3, taken from reference TRBV11-1 and TRBJ2-3): EAEVAQSPRYKITEKSQAVAFWCDPISGHATLYWYRQILGQGPELLVQFQDESVVDDSQLPKDRFSAERLKGVDSTLKIQPAELGDSAMYLCASSFGAGSDTQYFGPGTRLTVL.

This clonotype was counted once. The chain employs TRBV27 and TRBJ2-5; D is possibly TRBD2 (5 bases). The tail of the sequence fits TRBJ2-7 better, so the J call may be wrong. Germline CDR1 reads MNHEY; CDR2 reads SMNVEV (reference sequence). The CDR3 extends over 13 amino acids. CDR3 nucleotides: TGTGCCAGCAAAGCGTGGGGAGACTACGAGCAGTACTTC. It codes for CASKAWGDYEQYF.

This chain uses TRBV27 with TRBJ2-4, with D uncertain. The CDR3 consists of 15 residues. V was pared by 2 bases and J by 1 base, with 9 bases between. Looked up from germline, CDR1 is MNHEY and CDR2 is SMNVEV (reference sequence). The CDR3 DNA reads as TGTGCCAGCAGTTTAATAGACCTGGCCAAAAACATTCAGTACTTC. It yields the protein CASSLIDLAKNIQYF.

This clonotype ranks as large (0.1 to 1%). V and J are TRBV10-2 and TRBJ2-1, with 10 bases matching TRBD2. Trimming removed 8 bases from V and 4 bases from J; junction bases left unmatched: 17. This CDR3 contains 18 residues. Germline CDR1 reads WSHSY; CDR2 reads SAAADI. The CDR3 nucleotides are TGCGCCAGCGGGGGAGTAGCGGGGGGTTCGATATGGTACAATGAGCAGTTCTTC. Its protein product is CASGGVAGGSIWYNEQFF.

This clonotype ranks as medium-sized. The V gene is TRBV4-1, the J gene TRBJ2-1, with a weak D call TRBD1 (5 bases). The end of the DNA is better explained by TRBJ2-7, so the J call may be wrong. Looked up from germline, CDR1 is MGHRA and CDR2 is YSYEKL. The CDR3 contains 13 residues. The CDR3, as DNA: TGCGCCAGCAGCCCTCCTTTGACAGCCGAGCAGTACTTC. This codes for CASSPPLTAEQYF.

This chain uses TRBV10-2 with TRBJ2-1; the match to TRBD2 covers 11 bases. The J call may be wrong; the DNA end is better matched by TRBJ2-7. Germline V gives CDR1 WSHSY, CDR2 SAAADI. This CDR3 contains 14 residues. CDR3 sequence: CASRLTSGTYEQYF. For the CDR3, the DNA is TGCGCCAGCAGGCTGACTAGCGGGACTTACGAGCAGTACTTC.

The table lists this clonotype with a few counts. The chain joins TRBV27 to TRBJ2-5, with 8 bases identical to TRBD1. The DNA end is a closer match to TRBJ2-7, so the J assignment may be wrong. CDR1 and CDR2 from the germline V gene are MNHEY and SMNVEV (reference sequence). The CDR3 covers 12 residues. The CDR3 region has the DNA TGTGCCAGCAGCGGACAGGGCAGCGAGCAGTACTTC. Translating it yields CASSGQGSEQYF.